The 13 T cell receptor beta chains below were found in one sample sequenced in a study of T cells after yellow fever vaccination. TCRdb re-analysed the 5' RACE reads in MiXCR, keeping a single row per CDR3 protein. In the table there are 510,000 or so distinct CDR3 sequences, roughly a fifth of which are singletons. Sequenced material: PBMCs, taken 15 days after the yellow fever booster vaccination. These TCRs come from a man between 25 and 39 years old who received the YFV17D yellow fever vaccine.

This clonotype was found a few times. The chain links TRBV3-1 to TRBJ2-1, with no clear D. Germline CDR1 LGHDT, CDR2 YNNKEL (reference sequence). The CDR3 loop spans 13 amino acids. Trimming took 5 bases from V and 8 from J, leaving 13 bases between them. For the CDR3, the DNA is TGTGCCAGCAGCTACGACTTAAGGGATGAGCAGTTCTTC. This translates into CASSYDLRDEQFF.

The rearrangement joins TRBV5-1 to TRBJ1-1; TRBD1 is a possible D gene (6 bases). Germline V gene data show CDR1 as SGHRS and CDR2 as YFSETQ. This CDR3 is 15 amino acids long. V was shortened by 0 bases and J by 6 bases, with 15 bases between the two germline ends. The DNA of the CDR3 is TGCGCCAGCAGCTTGGGACAGGAGGAACAGGCTGAAGCTTTCTTT. Translated, it gives CASSLGQEEQAEAFF.

The table lists this clonotype with a few counts. The gene calls are TRBV12-3 or TRBV12-4 and TRBJ2-2, with D unresolved. The ends were cut back, 6 bases at V and 5 bases at J, with 13 bases in the middle. This CDR3 has 14 amino acids. Here the CDR3 reads CASSLKVGTGELFF. CDR3 coding DNA: TGTGCCAGCAGCCTGAAGGTGGGGACCGGGGAGCTGTTTTTT.

This chain uses TRBV20-1 with TRBJ2-1; 9 nucleotides align to TRBD2. CDR3 size: 15 residues. The V segment lost 3 bases and the J segment 4 bases; nucleotides outside the gene matches: 7. Germline V gene lookup returns CDR1 DFQATT and CDR2 SNEGSKA (reference sequence). CDR3 protein: CSASPAAGGYNEQFF. In nucleotides, the CDR3 is TGCAGTGCTAGCCCCGCAGCGGGAGGTTACAATGAGCAGTTCTTC.

V gene TRBV18 combines with J gene TRBJ1-1, with D perhaps matching TRBD1 (5 bases). V shed 1 base and J shed 2 bases, with 14 bases lying between them. Germline CDR1 KGHSH, CDR2 LQKENI. The CDR3 runs to 16 residues. CDR3 loop: CASSPRNNRGNTEAFF. CDR3 nucleotide sequence: TGTGCCAGCTCACCACGGAACAACCGGGGCAACACTGAAGCTTTCTTT.

The chain employs TRBV7-8 and TRBJ1-6, with D unclear. V lost 3 bases, J lost 10 bases, and 16 bases lay in between. This CDR3 comprises 15 residues. Germline V gives CDR1 SGHVS, CDR2 FQNEAQ. Here the CDR3 reads CASSLGGTGGSPLHF. CDR3 in DNA: TGTGCCAGCAGCTTGGGTGGAACCGGCGGGTCACCCCTCCACTTT.

The CDR3 nucleotides are TGTGCCAGCAGTCAAGGACAGGGCGGAAACAATGAGCAGTTCTTC. It yields the protein CASSQGQGGNNEQFF. The chain employs TRBV28 and TRBJ2-1, with 8 bases aligning to TRBD1. Trimming removed 5 bases from V and 5 bases from J; junction bases left unmatched: 8. Germline assignment: CDR1 MDHEN and CDR2 SYDVKM. The CDR3 is made up of 15 amino acids. The whole variable domain, filled in from reference TRBV28 and TRBJ2-1, reads DVKVTQSSRYLVKRTGEKVFLECVQDMDHENMFWYRQDPGLGLRLIYFSYDVKMKEKGDIPEGYSVSREKKERFSLILESASTNQTSMYLCASSQGQGGNNEQFFGPGTRLTVL.

J is TRBJ2-2 and V is TRBV19, with TRBD1 matching over 7 bases. Germline CDR1 LNHDA, CDR2 SQIVND (reference sequence). V shed 9 bases and J 4 bases; nucleotides not matched to a gene: 5. This CDR3 region has 13 residues. CDR3 sequence (DNA): TGTGCCAGCGGGACAGCGCGCACCGGGGAGCTGTTTTTT. It translates to CASGTARTGELFF.

A few counts support this clonotype. This chain joins TRBV9 and TRBJ2-7, with 7 bases aligning to TRBD1. Germline CDR1 and CDR2: SGDLS and YYNGEE. After removal of 4 bases from V and 3 bases from J, the junction contained 7 bases not matched to a gene. The CDR3 runs to 14 residues. The CDR3 DNA reads TGTGCCAGCAGCAACCCGGGACAGAACTACGAGCAGTACTTC. It is translated as CASSNPGQNYEQYF.

This clonotype appeared a few times. CDR3 sequence reads: CASSQLSTGRNTEAFF. In DNA, the CDR3 is TGTGCCAGCAGCCAGCTAAGTACAGGCCGTAACACTGAAGCTTTCTTT. The chain carries TRBV3-1 and TRBJ1-1, with D tentatively TRBD1 (5 bases). The CDR3 contains 16 residues. CDR1 is LGHDT, CDR2 YNNKEL, per germline (reference sequence). V was shortened by 3 bases and J by 2 bases, with 16 bases between the two germline ends. Together with reference TRBV3-1 and TRBJ1-1, the CDR3 gives the full variable domain: DTAVSQTPKYLVTQMGNDKSIKCEQNLGHDTMYWYKQDSKKFLKIMFSYNNKELIINETVPNRFSPKSPDKAHLNLHINSLELGDSAVYFCASSQLSTGRNTEAFFGQGTRLTVV.

This rearrangement joins TRBV3-1 to TRBJ2-1; possible D gene TRBD1, 5 bases. The CDR3 extends over 17 amino acids. Germline V gene data show CDR1 as LGHDT and CDR2 as YNNKEL (reference sequence). Trimming pared 0 bases from V and 8 bases from J, leaving 20 bases between. Written as DNA, the CDR3 is TGTGCCAGCAGCCAAGAGAGCTATGGGGCTGGGTTCTATGAGCAGTTCTTC. It translates to CASSQESYGAGFYEQFF.

The gene calls are TRBV6-2 or TRBV6-3 and TRBJ2-5, with D unclear. The V gene's germline CDR1 is MNHEY and CDR2 SVGEGT. This CDR3 comprises 14 residues. Deletions cut 3 bases from V and 5 bases from J, with 13 bases between. The CDR3 region is CASSYSSYSETQYF. The CDR3 DNA reads TGTGCCAGCAGTTATTCGAGCTACTCGGAGACCCAGTACTTC.

V usage is TRBV11-2 and J usage is TRBJ2-7; 7 bases align to TRBD1. The CDR3 has 16 amino acids. J was trimmed by 0 bases and V by 1 base; bases with no gene match: 6. Per the germline V gene, CDR1 is SGHAT and CDR2 is FQNNGV. The CDR3 nucleotides are TGTGCCAGCAGCTTAGGCCCAGGGGGAGTCTCCTACGAGCAGTACTTC. Its translation is CASSLGPGGVSYEQYF.